The 25 T cell receptor beta chains reported below all come from one sample, sequenced in a study of human thymus T cells. Repertoires were generated with immunoSEQ multiplex PCR, while TCRdb's copy carries only in-frame clones and drops some. The table shows tens of thousands of clones, with 90% to 95% occurring only once. The study used thymus tissue resected during corrective heart surgery. Input material: thymus tissue. Receptors originate from a girl under three years old with a congenital heart defect but otherwise immunologically healthy.

The rearrangement links TRBV7-9 to TRBJ2-7; D is perhaps TRBD1 or TRBD2 (5 bases each). V lost 5 bases and J 3 bases, leaving 20 bases between the germline ends. The CDR3 contains 16 residues. Germline V gene sequence: CDR1 SEHNR, CDR2 FQNEAQ (reference sequence). The CDR3 coding sequence is TGTGCCAGCAGCACCCTCCTCCCGGGACGCAGCTACGAGCAGTACTTC. This codes for CASSTLLPGRSYEQYF.

The chain carries TRBV29-1 and TRBJ2-7; a weak D match, TRBD1 (6 bases). CDR1 and CDR2 (germline): SQVTM, ANQGSEA. V shed 4 bases and J shed 7 bases, with 14 bases lying between them. This CDR3 is 12 amino acids long. CDR3 coding DNA: TGCAGCGTTGGACTACAGGGACGGGAGCAGTACTTC. This codes for CSVGLQGREQYF.

This sequence joins TRBV5-1 and TRBJ2-5, with 10 bases aligning to TRBD2. The V gene end was trimmed by 3 bases and the J gene end by 5 bases; junction bases not matched to a gene: 13. CDR1 is SGHRS, CDR2 YFSETQ, per germline. The CDR3 contains 17 residues. CDR3 region: CASSSTRAGGRGETQYF. CDR3 bases: TGCGCCAGCAGCTCCACAAGAGCGGGAGGGCGAGGGGAGACCCAGTACTTC.

The chain is built from TRBV7-9 and TRBJ1-1, with a weak D call TRBD1 (5 bases). CDR3 size: 15 residues. Germline V gene sequence: CDR1 SEHNR, CDR2 FQNEAQ (reference sequence). V lost 5 bases and J 4 bases, leaving 17 bases between the germline ends. CDR3 DNA: TGTGCCAGCAGCCAATTGATGGACATTTCCACTGAAGCTTTCTTT. It specifies CASSQLMDISTEAFF.

The chain couples TRBV4-2 to TRBJ2-1; D might be TRBD2 (6 bases). The germline V gene has CDR1 LGHNA and CDR2 YNFKEQ. V lost 0 bases to trimming and J lost 7 bases, with 16 bases between them. The CDR3 runs 16 residues. CDR3 amino acids: CASSQEGTGRWNEQFF. CDR3 sequence (DNA): TGTGCCAGCAGCCAAGAGGGGACGGGGAGGTGGAATGAGCAGTTCTTC.

CDR3 bases: TGTGCCAGCAGTTTACCCGGACGGTTGAGCCCAGCTTTCTTT. This codes for CASSLPGRLSPAFF. The rearrangement uses TRBV28 and TRBJ1-1; D ambiguous. The CDR3 is 14 amino acids. Trimming took off 2 bases at V and 10 bases at J, with 17 bases between the two ends. Germline V CDR1 and CDR2: MDHEN, SYDVKM.

For the CDR3, the DNA is TGTGCCAGCAGCGCCCACACAGGCCCGAACACCGGGGAGCTGTTTTTT. Its translation is CASSAHTGPNTGELFF. This chain links TRBV7-2 with TRBJ2-2; tentatively, D is TRBD1 (5 bases). The V end was cut by 5 bases, the J end by 0 bases, with 13 bases between. This CDR3 comprises 16 residues. Germline V gene data show CDR1 as SGHTA and CDR2 as FQGNSA. Using reference TRBV7-2 and TRBJ2-2 for the parts outside the CDR3, the full variable domain is GAGVSQSPSNKVTEKGKDVELRCDPISGHTALYWYRQSLGQGLEFLIYFQGNSAPDKSGLPSDRFSAERTGGSVSTLTIQRTQQEDSAVYLCASSAHTGPNTGELFFGEGSRLTVL.

The rearrangement uses TRBV19 and TRBJ2-5, with TRBD1 identical over 8 bases. Germline V lookup: CDR1 LNHDA, CDR2 SQIVND (reference sequence). There are 14 residues in the CDR3. Trimming removed 4 bases from V and 4 bases from J; junction bases left unmatched: 5. The chain's CDR3 is CASSSRTGIETQYF. In nucleotides, the CDR3 is TGTGCCAGTAGTAGCCGGACAGGGATAGAGACCCAGTACTTC.

This chain joins TRBV18 and TRBJ2-3; D is unresolved. V lost 6 bases and J lost 0, with 16 bases in between. CDR1 is KGHSH, CDR2 LQKENI, per germline. This CDR3 is built from 16 residues. The CDR3 protein is CASSRVRQDSTDTQYF. Written as DNA, the CDR3 is TGTGCCAGCTCTAGGGTTCGGCAGGATAGCACAGATACGCAGTATTTT.

The V and J genes are TRBV11-2 and TRBJ2-3; 11 positions match TRBD2. Germline V CDR1 and CDR2: SGHAT, FQNNGV. After removal of 5 bases from V and 6 bases from J, the junction contained 13 bases not matched to a gene. The CDR3 runs to 17 residues. CDR3: CASSPTAVAGGPDTQYF. The CDR3 nucleotides read TGTGCCAGCAGCCCGACTGCCGTAGCGGGAGGGCCCGATACGCAGTATTTT.

V usage is TRBV19 and J usage is TRBJ1-1, with a possible D match to TRBD1 (5 bases). This CDR3 is 13 amino acids long. Looked up from germline, CDR1 is LNHDA and CDR2 is SQIVND (reference sequence). The V end was cut by 8 bases, the J end by 8 bases, with 18 bases between. The CDR3 loop is CASLGPCEVEAFF. The CDR3 region has the DNA TGTGCCAGTCTGGGGCCGTGCGAAGTCGAAGCTTTCTTT.

This chain joins TRBV15 and TRBJ1-2, with D unresolved. The CDR3 runs to 13 residues. Germline V gene data show CDR1 as LNHNV and CDR2 as YYDKDF (reference sequence). V dropped 0 bases and J dropped 4 bases, with 6 bases sitting between them. The CDR3: CATSREMTYGYTF. The CDR3 coding sequence is TGTGCCACCAGCAGAGAAATGACCTATGGCTACACCTTC.

This chain links TRBV5-6 with TRBJ2-7; D may match TRBD1 or TRBD2 (5 bases each). Trimming pared 4 bases from V and 3 bases from J, leaving 20 bases between. The germline gives CDR1 SGHDT, CDR2 YYEEEE. The CDR3 has 16 amino acids. CDR3 sequence reads: CASSPGRGALYYEQYF. The CDR3 DNA is TGTGCCAGCAGCCCGGGCAGAGGGGCCCTCTACTACGAGCAGTACTTC.

The J gene is TRBJ2-7, the V gene TRBV5-6, with D maybe TRBD1 (6 bases). Per the germline V gene, CDR1 is SGHDT and CDR2 is YYEEEE. V was pared by 5 bases and J by 2 bases, with 14 bases between. The CDR3 is 14 amino acids. The CDR3 DNA reads as TGTGCCAGCAGACCAGGACAGATCACCTACGAGCAGTACTTC. Its translation: CASRPGQITYEQYF.

The rearrangement links TRBV19 to TRBJ1-5; D gene uncertain. The V end was cut by 5 bases, the J end by 8 bases, with 19 bases between. The CDR3 covers 15 residues. CDR1 and CDR2 (germline): LNHDA, SQIVND (reference sequence). The CDR3 nucleotides read TGTGCCAGTAGTTTCAGACGGCGAAATAGCGAGCCCCAGCATTTT. This translates into CASSFRRRNSEPQHF.

V usage is TRBV5-4 and J usage is TRBJ1-5; D gene ambiguous. Looked up from germline, CDR1 is SGHNT and CDR2 is YYREEE (reference sequence). The CDR3 has 13 residues. V was pared by 4 bases and J by 3 bases, with 8 bases between. CDR3 nucleotides: TGTGCCAGCAGCGTGCTTCCCAATCAGCCCCAGCATTTT. This encodes CASSVLPNQPQHF. The full variable domain, in which reference TRBV5-4 and TRBJ1-5 provide the parts outside the CDR3, is ETGVTQSPTHLIKTRGQQVTLRCSSQSGHNTVSWYQQALGQGPQFIFQYYREEENGRGNFPPRFSGLQFPNYSSELNVNALELDDSALYLCASSVLPNQPQHFGDGTRLSIL.

V and J are TRBV28 and TRBJ1-5, with D tentatively TRBD1 (6 bases). Per germline, CDR1 MDHEN and CDR2 SYDVKM. CDR3 length: 15 residues. Deletions cut 6 bases from V and 4 bases from J, with 16 bases between. CDR3 bases: TGTGCCAGCAGCTACCGGGCAGGGGCGAATCAGCCCCAGCATTTT. It specifies CASSYRAGANQPQHF.

V usage is TRBV14 and J usage is TRBJ2-2; 9 bases line up with TRBD2. Germline V gene sequence: CDR1 SGHDN, CDR2 FVKESK. V was clipped by 3 bases and J by 6 bases; unmatched bases: 5. The CDR3 contains 15 residues. In DNA form, the CDR3 reads TGTGCCAGCAGCCAGGGGACTAGCCTAGCCGGGGAGCTGTTTTTT. Protein sequence: CASSQGTSLAGELFF.

This clone showed up just once. This chain joins TRBV6-5 and TRBJ2-5; D is uncertain. Trimming pared 6 bases from V and 7 bases from J, leaving 15 bases between. Germline CDR1 is MNHEY and CDR2 is SVGAGI. The CDR3 is made up of 13 amino acids. The DNA of the CDR3 is TGTGCCAGCAGCCCCATGGTGGCCGGGACCCAGTACTTC. Residues: CASSPMVAGTQYF.

V is TRBV7-9 and J is TRBJ2-3, with TRBD1 as a possible D gene (6 bases). Germline lookup yields CDR1 SEHNR and CDR2 FQNEAQ (reference sequence). The CDR3 totals 18 residues. V was clipped by 5 bases and J by 0 bases, with 21 bases between them. The CDR3 is CASSIQGRAVLSTDTQYF. CDR3 sequence (DNA): TGTGCCAGCAGCATACAGGGCCGTGCGGTACTAAGCACAGATACGCAGTATTTT.

V gene TRBV5-1 combines with J gene TRBJ1-4; no clear D. Between the trimmed V and J ends, which lost 4 bases and 4 bases, there was a span of 2 bases. Germline assignment: CDR1 SGHRS and CDR2 YFSETQ. The CDR3 totals 11 residues. CDR3 in amino acids: CASSLNEKLFF. The CDR3 DNA sequence: TGCGCCAGCAGCCTTAATGAAAAACTGTTTTTT.

The chain combines TRBV6-1 with TRBJ2-5; TRBD2 matches 11 bases. The CDR3 runs 16 residues. Germline-derived CDR1 and CDR2 are MNHNS and SASEGT. Trimming took 0 bases from V and 5 from J; bases not matched to a gene: 5. The CDR3 loop reads CASSEARSSGRETQYF. CDR3 bases: TGTGCCAGCAGTGAAGCGCGGTCTAGCGGGAGGGAGACCCAGTACTTC.

The sample holds a few counts of this clone. V gene TRBV4-1 combines with J gene TRBJ1-1; D is perhaps TRBD1 (6 bases). Trimming stripped 3 bases from V and 7 bases from J, with 12 bases between. This CDR3 has 13 amino acids. Looked up from germline, CDR1 is MGHRA and CDR2 is YSYEKL. DNA of the CDR3: TGCGCCAGCAGCCAGGCCTGGGGGCTTGAAGCTTTCTTT. This gives the protein CASSQAWGLEAFF.

This sequence joins TRBV27 and TRBJ1-1; maybe TRBD1 (5 bases). Germline CDR1 and CDR2: MNHEY and SMNVEV (reference sequence). V lost 5 bases and J lost 0, with 10 bases in between. This CDR3 is built from 14 residues. The DNA for the CDR3 is TGTGCCAGCAGTCCCACGACAGTGAACACTGAAGCTTTCTTT. Translated, it gives CASSPTTVNTEAFF.

There are a few counts of this clone. This chain joins TRBV19 and TRBJ1-5; D is perhaps TRBD1 (5 bases). Germline V CDR1 and CDR2: LNHDA, SQIVND (reference sequence). The CDR3 has 16 amino acids. The V end lost 4 bases, the J end lost 0 bases, and 13 bases lay between the germline ends. The CDR3 DNA is TGTGCCAGTAGTAGGGTGGGGCCCTATAGCAATCAGCCCCAGCATTTT. Amino acid sequence: CASSRVGPYSNQPQHF. Full variable domain (remainder filled in from reference TRBV19 and TRBJ1-5): DGGITQSPKYLFRKEGQNVTLSCEQNLNHDAMYWYRQDPGQGLRLIYYSQIVNDFQKGDIAEGYSVSREKKESFPLTVTSAQKNPTAFYLCASSRVGPYSNQPQHFGDGTRLSIL.